This TCR beta chain was sequenced during a study of blood T cells in healthy people across ages. Every donor provided ten milliliters of peripheral blood. Isolated PBMCs totaled at least 7 million in each sample. The second PCR ran 7 to 11 cycles with a sample-barcoded 5' primer and J-beta primers. TCRdb re-analysed the 5' RACE reads in MiXCR, keeping a single row per CDR3 protein. The sample gives around 750,000 distinct CDR3 sequences, approximately 53% of which show up once; around 41% is in the top ten. V was cut by 4 bases and J by 5 bases, with 12 bases left in between. Germline lookup yields CDR1 DFQATT and CDR2 SNEGSKA (reference sequence). CDR3 length equals 14 residues. In its sample, this clonotype was seen a few times.

The specimen was blood. This chain connects TRBV20-1 to TRBJ1-6; tentative D call: TRBD1 (5 bases). The clonotype comes from a man older than 75 in good health. CDR3 sequence reads: CSAIARDHNSPLHF. The DNA for the CDR3 is TGCAGTGCTATAGCCAGGGACCATAATTCACCCCTCCACTTT.